This T cell receptor (beta chain) is drawn from a study of OX40 agonist ivuxolimab in advanced cancers. Study at large: Age averaged approximately 60 years (range about 23 to 85), and roughly 80% were male.

This table comes from immunoSEQ multiplex PCR, and its TCRdb copy is limited to in-frame clones, with some not included. The sample contains approximately 58,000 clones, around 83% of which appear only once. Patients who had autoimmune disease history or got systemic immunosuppression were left out. The ends were cut back, 5 bases at V and 0 bases at J, with 17 bases in the middle. CDR1 is SGHVS and CDR2 is FQNEAQ in the germline V gene. There are 17 residues in the CDR3. The V and J genes are TRBV7-8 and TRBJ2-1; tentative D call: TRBD2 (5 bases). The source material was CD4+ or CD8+ T cells sorted from blood, sampled in a trial of the OX40 agonist ivuxolimab. The receptor comes from an adult with an advanced solid tumor such as melanoma, head and neck, liver or kidney cancer. In nucleotides, the CDR3 is TGTGCCAGCAGCCCCCGCCCGGGAACCTACTCCTACAATGAGCAGTTCTTC. Its translation: CASSPRPGTYSYNEQFF.